The source of this T cell receptor (beta chain) is a study of T cell repertoires in cytomegalovirus infection. Study-level background: HLA-C-restricted CMV epitopes, recently identified, and well-studied HLA-B-restricted ones were used by the study. From public TCR beta signatures came an indication of both CMV infection and matching HLA type.

This clonotype turned up a few times. The target antigen is unknown. Each CDR3 protein is one row after TCRdb ran MiXCR on the reads. This sample has around 710,000 distinct CDR3 sequences, with 25% to 35% found just once. This CDR3 has 12 amino acids. Between the trimmed V and J ends, which lost 10 bases and 5 bases, there was a span of 11 bases. From germline, CDR1 is MNHEY and CDR2 SVGAGI. Study observations and caveats: People with CMV and the relevant HLA were identified by cumulative public TCR beta family frequency.

The receptor comes from a human donor in good health (CMV status not recorded). Some clones in this sample may be carry-over from other donors' samples. The source material was cultured CD8+ T cells from PBMCs, sampled from culture after CMV antigen stimulation. The J gene is TRBJ2-2, the V gene TRBV6-5; maybe TRBD2 (5 bases). Here the CDR3 reads CATFRGTGELFF. In nucleotides, the CDR3 is TGTGCCACCTTCCGGGGTACCGGGGAGCTGTTTTTT.